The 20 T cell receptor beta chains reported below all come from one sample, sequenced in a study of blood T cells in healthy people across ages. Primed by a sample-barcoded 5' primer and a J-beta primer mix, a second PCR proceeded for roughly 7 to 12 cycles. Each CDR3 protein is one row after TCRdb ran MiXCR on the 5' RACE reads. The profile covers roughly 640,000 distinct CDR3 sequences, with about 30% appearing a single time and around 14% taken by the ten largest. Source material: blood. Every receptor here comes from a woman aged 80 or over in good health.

CDR3 sequence reads: CSANGGSSYEQYF. For the CDR3, the DNA is TGCAGTGCTAATGGGGGAAGCTCCTACGAGCAGTACTTC. V usage is TRBV20-1 and J usage is TRBJ2-7; the D call may be TRBD1 or TRBD2 (5 bases each). The CDR3 spans 13 residues. CDR1 and CDR2 (germline): DFQATT, SNEGSKA (reference sequence). The V end lost 4 bases, the J end lost 0 bases, and 10 bases lay between the germline ends.

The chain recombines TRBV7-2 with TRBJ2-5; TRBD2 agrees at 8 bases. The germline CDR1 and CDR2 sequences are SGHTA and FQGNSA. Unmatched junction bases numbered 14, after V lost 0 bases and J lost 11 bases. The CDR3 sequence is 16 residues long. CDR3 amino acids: CASSLASGVQGNEQYF. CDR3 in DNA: TGTGCCAGCAGCTTAGCTAGCGGGGTTCAGGGTAATGAGCAGTACTTC.

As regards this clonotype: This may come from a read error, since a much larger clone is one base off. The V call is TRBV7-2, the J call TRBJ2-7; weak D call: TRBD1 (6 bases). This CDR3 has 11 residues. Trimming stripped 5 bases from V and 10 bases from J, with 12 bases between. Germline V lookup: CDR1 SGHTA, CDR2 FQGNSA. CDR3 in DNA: TGTGCCAGCAGCAACCGACAGGCCCAGTACTTC. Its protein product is CASSNRQAQYF.

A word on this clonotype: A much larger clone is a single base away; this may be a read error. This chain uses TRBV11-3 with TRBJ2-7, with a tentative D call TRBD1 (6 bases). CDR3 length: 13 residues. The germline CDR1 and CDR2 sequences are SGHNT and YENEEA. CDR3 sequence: CARSTGSRDIQDF. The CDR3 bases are TGTGCCAGAAGTACAGGGAGTCGAGACATTCAGGACTTC.

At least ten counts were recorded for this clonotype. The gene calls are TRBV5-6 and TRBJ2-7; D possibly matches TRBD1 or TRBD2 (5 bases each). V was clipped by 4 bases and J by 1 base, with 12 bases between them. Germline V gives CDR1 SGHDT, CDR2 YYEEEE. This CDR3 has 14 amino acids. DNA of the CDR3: TGTGCCAGCAGCAGAAGGGACGGTTCCTACGAGCAGTACTTC. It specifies CASSRRDGSYEQYF.

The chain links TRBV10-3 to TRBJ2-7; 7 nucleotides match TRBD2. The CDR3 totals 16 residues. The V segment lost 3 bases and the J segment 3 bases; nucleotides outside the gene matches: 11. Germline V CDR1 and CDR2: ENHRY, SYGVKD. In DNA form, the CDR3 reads TGTGCCATCAGTGATCCCAGCGGGGCCGGAATCTACGAGCAGTACTTC. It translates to CAISDPSGAGIYEQYF.

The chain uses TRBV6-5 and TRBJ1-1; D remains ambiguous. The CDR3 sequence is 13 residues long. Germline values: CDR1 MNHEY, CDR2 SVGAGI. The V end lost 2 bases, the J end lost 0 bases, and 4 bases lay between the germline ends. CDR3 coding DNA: TGTGCCAGCAGTTACGACTTGAACACTGAAGCTTTCTTT. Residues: CASSYDLNTEAFF.

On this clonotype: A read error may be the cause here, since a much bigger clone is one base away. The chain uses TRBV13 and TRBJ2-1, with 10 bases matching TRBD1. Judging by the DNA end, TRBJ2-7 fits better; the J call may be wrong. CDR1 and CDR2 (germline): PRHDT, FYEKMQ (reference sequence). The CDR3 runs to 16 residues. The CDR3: CASSTTDRGSYNEQYF. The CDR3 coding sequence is TGTGCCAGCAGCACCACGGACAGGGGGTCCTACAATGAGCAGTACTTC.

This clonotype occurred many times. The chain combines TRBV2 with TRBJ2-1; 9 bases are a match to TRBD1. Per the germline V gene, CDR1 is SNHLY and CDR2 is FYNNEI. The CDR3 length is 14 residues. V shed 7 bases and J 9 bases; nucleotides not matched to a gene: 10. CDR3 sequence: CASTMDRGFGEQFF. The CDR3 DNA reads TGTGCCAGCACCATGGACAGGGGATTTGGTGAGCAGTTCTTC.

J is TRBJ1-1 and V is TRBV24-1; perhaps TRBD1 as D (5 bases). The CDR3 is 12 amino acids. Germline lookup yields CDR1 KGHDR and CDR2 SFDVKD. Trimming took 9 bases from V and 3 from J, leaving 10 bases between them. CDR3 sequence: CATDQGYTEAFF. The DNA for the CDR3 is TGTGCCACCGACCAGGGATACACTGAAGCTTTCTTT.

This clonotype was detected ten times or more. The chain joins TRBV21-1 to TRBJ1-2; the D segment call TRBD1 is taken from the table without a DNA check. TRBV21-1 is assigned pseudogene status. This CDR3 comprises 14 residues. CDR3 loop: CASSNTVTGGSCTF. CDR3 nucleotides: TGTGCCAGCAGCAATACAGTCACAGGGGGTTCTTGCACCTTC.

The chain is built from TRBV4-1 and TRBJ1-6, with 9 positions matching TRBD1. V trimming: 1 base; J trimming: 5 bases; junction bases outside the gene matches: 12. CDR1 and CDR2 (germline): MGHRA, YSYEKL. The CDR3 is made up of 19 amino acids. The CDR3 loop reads CASSQAREQGASDNSPLHF. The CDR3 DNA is TGCGCCAGCAGCCAAGCCCGCGAACAGGGGGCGAGCGATAATTCACCCCTCCACTTT.

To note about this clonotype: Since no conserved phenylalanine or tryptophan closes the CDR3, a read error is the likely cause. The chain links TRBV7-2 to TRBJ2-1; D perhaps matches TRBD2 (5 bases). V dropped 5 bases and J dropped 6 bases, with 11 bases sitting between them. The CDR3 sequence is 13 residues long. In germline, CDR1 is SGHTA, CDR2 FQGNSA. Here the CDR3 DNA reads TGTGCCAGCAGCCACCCTAGCATCAATGAGCAGTTCTTA. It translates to CASSHPSINEQFL.

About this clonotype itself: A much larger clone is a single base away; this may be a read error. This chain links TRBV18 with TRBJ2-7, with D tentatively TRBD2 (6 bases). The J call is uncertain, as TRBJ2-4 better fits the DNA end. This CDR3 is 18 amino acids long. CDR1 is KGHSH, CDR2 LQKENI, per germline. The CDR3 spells CASSQLGDSRVGKNIQYF. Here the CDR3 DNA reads TGTGCCAGCTCCCAACTCGGGGACTCGAGAGTAGGCAAAAACATTCAGTACTTC.

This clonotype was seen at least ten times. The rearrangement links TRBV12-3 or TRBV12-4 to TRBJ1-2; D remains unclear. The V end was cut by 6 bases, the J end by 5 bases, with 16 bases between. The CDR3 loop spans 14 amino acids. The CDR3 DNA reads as TGTGCCAGCAGCCAAACACCCTCTGGTTATGGCTACACCTTC. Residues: CASSQTPSGYGYTF.

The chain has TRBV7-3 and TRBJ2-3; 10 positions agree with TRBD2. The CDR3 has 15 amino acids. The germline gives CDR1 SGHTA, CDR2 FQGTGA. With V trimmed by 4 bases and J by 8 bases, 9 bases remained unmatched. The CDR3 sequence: CASSSLAGRSATQYF. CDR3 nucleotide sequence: TGTGCCAGCAGCTCACTAGCGGGGAGGTCAGCTACGCAGTATTTT.

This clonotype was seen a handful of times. For the CDR3, the DNA is TGTGCCAGCAGTTTCCCCGGGACAGGGACAGATACGCAGTATTTT. Residues: CASSFPGTGTDTQYF. V is TRBV28 and J is TRBJ2-3; 9 nucleotides agree with TRBD1. CDR1 is MDHEN, CDR2 SYDVKM, per germline. The length of the CDR3 is 15 residues. V lost 3 bases and J lost 3; bases outside the gene matches: 4. Using reference TRBV28 and TRBJ2-3 for the parts outside the CDR3, the full variable domain is DVKVTQSSRYLVKRTGEKVFLECVQDMDHENMFWYRQDPGLGLRLIYFSYDVKMKEKGDIPEGYSVSREKKERFSLILESASTNQTSMYLCASSFPGTGTDTQYFGPGTRLTVL.

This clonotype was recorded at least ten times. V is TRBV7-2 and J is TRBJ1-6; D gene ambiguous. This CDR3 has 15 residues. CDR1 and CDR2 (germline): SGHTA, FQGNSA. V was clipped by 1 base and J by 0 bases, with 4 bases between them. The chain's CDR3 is CASSLVSSYNSPLHF. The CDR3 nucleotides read TGTGCCAGCAGCTTAGTCAGCTCCTATAATTCACCCCTCCACTTT. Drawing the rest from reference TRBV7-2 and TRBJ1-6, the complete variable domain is GAGVSQSPSNKVTEKGKDVELRCDPISGHTALYWYRQSLGQGLEFLIYFQGNSAPDKSGLPSDRFSAERTGGSVSTLTIQRTQQEDSAVYLCASSLVSSYNSPLHFGNGTRLTVT.

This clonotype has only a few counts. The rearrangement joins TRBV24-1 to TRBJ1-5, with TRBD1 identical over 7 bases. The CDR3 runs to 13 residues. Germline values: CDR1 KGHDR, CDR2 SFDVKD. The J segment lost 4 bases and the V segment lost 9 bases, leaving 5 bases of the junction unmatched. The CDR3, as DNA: TGTGCCACCTCGAGGGGGCCAAATCAGCCCCAGCATTTT. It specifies CATSRGPNQPQHF.

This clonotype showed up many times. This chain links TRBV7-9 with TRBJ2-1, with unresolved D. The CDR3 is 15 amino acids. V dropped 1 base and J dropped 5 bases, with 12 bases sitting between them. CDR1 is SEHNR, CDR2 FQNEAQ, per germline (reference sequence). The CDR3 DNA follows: TGTGCCAGCAGCTTAGGGAGCTATACCCACAATGAGCAGTTCTTC. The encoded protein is CASSLGSYTHNEQFF. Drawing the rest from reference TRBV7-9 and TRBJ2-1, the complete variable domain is DTGVSQNPRHKITKRGQNVTFRCDPISEHNRLYWYRQTLGQGPEFLTYFQNEAQLEKSRLLSDRFSAERPKGSFSTLEIQRTEQGDSAMYLCASSLGSYTHNEQFFGPGTRLTVL.